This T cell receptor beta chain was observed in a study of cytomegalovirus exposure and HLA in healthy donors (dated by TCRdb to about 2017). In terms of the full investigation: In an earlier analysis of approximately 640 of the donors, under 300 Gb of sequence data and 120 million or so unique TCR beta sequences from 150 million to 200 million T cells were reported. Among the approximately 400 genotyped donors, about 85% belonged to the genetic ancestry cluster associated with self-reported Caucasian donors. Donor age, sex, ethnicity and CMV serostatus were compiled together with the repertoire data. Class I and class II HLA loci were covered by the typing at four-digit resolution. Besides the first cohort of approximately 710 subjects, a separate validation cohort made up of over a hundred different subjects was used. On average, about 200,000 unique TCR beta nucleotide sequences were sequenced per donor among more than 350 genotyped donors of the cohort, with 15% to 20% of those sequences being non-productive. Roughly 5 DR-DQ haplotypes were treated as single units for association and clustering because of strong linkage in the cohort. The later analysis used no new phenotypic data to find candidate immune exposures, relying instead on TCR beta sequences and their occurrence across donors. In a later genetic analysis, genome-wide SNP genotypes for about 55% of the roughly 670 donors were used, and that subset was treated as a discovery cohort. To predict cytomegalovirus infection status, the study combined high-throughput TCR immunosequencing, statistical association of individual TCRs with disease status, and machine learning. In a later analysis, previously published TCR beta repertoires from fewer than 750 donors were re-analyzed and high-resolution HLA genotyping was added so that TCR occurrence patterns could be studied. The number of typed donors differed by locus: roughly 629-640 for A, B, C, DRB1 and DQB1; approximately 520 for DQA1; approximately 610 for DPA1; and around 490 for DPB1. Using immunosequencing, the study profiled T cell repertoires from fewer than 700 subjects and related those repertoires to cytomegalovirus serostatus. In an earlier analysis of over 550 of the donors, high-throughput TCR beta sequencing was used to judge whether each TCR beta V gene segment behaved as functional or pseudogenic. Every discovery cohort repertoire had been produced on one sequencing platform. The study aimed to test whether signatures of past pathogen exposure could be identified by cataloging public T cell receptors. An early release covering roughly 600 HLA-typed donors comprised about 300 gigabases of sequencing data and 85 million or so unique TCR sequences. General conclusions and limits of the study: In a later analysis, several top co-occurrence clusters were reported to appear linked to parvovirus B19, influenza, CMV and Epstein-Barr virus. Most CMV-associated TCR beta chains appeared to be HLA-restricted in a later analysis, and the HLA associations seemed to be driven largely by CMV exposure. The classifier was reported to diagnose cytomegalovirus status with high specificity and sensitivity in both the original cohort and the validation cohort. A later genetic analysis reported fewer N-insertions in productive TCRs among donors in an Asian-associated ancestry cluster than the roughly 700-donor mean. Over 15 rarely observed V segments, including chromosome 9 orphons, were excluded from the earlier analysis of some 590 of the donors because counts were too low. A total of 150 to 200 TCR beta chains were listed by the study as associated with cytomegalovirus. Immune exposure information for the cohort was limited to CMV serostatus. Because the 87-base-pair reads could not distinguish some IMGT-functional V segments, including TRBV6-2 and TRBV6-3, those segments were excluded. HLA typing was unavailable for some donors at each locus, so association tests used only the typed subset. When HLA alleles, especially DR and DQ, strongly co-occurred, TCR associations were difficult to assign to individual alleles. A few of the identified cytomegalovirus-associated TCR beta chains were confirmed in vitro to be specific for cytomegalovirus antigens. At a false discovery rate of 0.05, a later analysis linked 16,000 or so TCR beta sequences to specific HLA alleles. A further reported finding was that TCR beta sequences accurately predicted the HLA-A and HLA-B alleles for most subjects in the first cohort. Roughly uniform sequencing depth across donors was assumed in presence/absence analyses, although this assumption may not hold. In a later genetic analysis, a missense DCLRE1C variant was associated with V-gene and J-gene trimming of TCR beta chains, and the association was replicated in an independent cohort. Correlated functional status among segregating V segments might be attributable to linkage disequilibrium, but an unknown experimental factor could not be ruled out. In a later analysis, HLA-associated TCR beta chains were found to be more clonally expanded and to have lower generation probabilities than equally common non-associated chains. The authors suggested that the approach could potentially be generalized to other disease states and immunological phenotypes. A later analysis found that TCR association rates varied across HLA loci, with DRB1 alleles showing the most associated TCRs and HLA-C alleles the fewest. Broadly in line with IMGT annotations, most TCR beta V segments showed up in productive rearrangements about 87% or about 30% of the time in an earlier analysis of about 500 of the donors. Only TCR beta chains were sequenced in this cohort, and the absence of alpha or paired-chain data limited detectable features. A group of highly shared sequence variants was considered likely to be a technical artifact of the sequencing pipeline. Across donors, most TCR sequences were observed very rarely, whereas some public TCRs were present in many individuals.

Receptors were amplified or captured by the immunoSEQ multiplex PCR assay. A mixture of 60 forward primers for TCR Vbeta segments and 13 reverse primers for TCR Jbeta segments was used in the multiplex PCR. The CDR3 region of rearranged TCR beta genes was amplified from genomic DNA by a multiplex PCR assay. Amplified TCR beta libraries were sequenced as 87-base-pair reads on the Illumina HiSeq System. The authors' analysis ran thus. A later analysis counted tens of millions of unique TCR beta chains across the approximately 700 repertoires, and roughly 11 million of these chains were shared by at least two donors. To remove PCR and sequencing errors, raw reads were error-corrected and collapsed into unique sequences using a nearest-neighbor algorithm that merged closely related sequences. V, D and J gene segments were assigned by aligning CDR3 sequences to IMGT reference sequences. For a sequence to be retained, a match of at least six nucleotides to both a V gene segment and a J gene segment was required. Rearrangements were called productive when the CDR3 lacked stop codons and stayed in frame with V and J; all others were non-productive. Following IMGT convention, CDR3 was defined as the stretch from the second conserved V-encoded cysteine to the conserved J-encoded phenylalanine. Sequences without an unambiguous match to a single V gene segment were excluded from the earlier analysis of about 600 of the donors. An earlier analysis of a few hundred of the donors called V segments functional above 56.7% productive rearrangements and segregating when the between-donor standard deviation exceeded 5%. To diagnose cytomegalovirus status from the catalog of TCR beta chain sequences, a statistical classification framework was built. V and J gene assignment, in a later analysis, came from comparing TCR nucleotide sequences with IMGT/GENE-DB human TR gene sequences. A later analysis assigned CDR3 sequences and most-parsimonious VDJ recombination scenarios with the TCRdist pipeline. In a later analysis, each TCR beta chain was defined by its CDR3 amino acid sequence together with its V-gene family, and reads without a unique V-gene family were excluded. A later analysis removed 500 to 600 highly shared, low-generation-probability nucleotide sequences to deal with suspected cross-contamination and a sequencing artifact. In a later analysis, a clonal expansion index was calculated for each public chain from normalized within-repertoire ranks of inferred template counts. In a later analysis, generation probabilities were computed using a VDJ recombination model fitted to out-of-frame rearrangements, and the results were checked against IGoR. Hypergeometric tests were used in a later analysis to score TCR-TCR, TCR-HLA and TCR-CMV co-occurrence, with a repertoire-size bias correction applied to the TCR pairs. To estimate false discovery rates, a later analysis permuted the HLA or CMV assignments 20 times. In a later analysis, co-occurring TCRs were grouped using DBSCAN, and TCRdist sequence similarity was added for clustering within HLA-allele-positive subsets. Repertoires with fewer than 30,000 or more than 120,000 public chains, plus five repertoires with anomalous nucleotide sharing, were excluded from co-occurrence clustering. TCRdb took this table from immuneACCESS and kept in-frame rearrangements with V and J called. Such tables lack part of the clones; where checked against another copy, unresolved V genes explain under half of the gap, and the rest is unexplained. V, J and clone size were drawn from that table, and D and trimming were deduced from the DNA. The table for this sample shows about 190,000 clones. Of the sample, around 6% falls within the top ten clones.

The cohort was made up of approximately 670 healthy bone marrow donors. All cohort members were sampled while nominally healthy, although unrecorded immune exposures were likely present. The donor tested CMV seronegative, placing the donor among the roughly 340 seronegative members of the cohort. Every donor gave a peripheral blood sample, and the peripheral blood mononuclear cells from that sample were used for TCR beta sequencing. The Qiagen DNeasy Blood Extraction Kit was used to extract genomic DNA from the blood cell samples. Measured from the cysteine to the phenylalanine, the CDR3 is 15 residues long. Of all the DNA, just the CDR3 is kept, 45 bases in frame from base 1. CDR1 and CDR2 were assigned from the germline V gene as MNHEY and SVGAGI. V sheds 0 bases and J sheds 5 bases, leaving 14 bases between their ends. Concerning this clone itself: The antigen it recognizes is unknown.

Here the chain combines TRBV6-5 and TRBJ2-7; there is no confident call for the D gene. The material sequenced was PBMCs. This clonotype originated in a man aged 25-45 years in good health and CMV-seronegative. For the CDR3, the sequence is CASSYSIKAEDEQYF. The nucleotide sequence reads TGTGCCAGCAGTTACTCGATAAAGGCCGAGGACGAGCAGTACTTC.